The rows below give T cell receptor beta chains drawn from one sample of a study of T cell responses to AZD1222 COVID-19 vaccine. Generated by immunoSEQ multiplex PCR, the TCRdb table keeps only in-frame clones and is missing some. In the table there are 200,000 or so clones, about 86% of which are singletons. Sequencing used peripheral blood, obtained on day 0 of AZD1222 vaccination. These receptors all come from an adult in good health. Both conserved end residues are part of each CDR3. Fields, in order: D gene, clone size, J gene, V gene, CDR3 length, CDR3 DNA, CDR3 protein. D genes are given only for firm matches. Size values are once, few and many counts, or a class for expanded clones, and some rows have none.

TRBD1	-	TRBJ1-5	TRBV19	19	TGTGCCAGTAGTCCCTCAGGGGGACCGGCCCGAAAAAGTAATCAGCCCCAGCATTTT	CASSPSGGPARKSNQPQHF
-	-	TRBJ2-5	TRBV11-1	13	TGTGCCAGCAGCTTAGGCGGTCCAGGCAGCCAGTACTTC	CASSLGGPGSQYF
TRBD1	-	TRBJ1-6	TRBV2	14	TGTGCCAGCAGTGGGGACAGGCTCAATTCACCCCTCCACTTT	CASSGDRLNSPLHF
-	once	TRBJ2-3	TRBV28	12	TGTGCCAGCAGTGTTAGAACAGATACGCAGTATTTT	CASSVRTDTQYF
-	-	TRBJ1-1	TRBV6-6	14	TGTGCCAGCAGTCTCGGGGGGCCGAACACTGAAGCTTTCTTT	CASSLGGPNTEAFF
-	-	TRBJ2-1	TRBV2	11	TGTGCCAGCTTCGACTGGAATGAGCAGTTCTTC	CASFDWNEQFF
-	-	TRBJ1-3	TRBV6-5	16	TGTGCCAGCAGTTACTCGGAGGTGACCTCTGGAAACACCATATATTTT	CASSYSEVTSGNTIYF
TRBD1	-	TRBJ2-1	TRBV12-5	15	TGTGCTAGTGGAGACCCCGGACAGGAAGGGAATGAGCAGTTCTTC	CASGDPGQEGNEQFF
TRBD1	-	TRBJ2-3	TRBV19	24	TGTGCCAGTAGTAGGGGCTTTGGACAGGTGGACAGCGAGTGGCCACCTCCCAACACAGATACGCAGTATTTT	CASSRGFGQVDSEWPPPNTDTQYF
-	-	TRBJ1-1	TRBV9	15	TGTGCCAGCAGCGTAGTGGGAGGGAGTCGCGATGAAGCTTTCTTT	CASSVVGGSRDEAFF
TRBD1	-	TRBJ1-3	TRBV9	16	TGTGCCAGCAGCCCGATAGACAGGGGAGGTGGAAACACCATATATTTT	CASSPIDRGGGNTIYF
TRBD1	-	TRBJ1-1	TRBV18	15	TGTGCCAGCTCAGCTCCGACAGGGGAGGACACTGAAGCTTTCTTT	CASSAPTGEDTEAFF
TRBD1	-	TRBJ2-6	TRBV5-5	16	TGTGCCAGCAGCTTGGCCGACAGGGTTGGGGCCAACGTCCTGACTTTC	CASSLADRVGANVLTF
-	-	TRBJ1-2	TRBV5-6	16	TGTGCCAGCAGCTTCCGGAGGGGACATTATGGGTATGGCTACACCTTC	CASSFRRGHYGYGYTF
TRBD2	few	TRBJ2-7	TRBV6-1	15	TGTGCCAGCAGTGAACAAGCGGGGAGCTCCTACGAGCAGTACTTC	CASSEQAGSSYEQYF
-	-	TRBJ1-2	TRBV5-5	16	TGTGCCAGCAGCTTGGGCCCCGGGACACCAAACTATGGCTACACCTTC	CASSLGPGTPNYGYTF
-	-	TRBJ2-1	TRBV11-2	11	TGTGCCAGCAGTGATTTGAATGAGCAGTTCTTC	CASSDLNEQFF
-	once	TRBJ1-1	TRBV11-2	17	TGTGCCAGCAGCTTCCTCAGGGGTCGGGGGATGAACACTGAAGCTTTCTTT	CASSFLRGRGMNTEAFF
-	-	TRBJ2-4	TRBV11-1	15	TGTGCCAGCAGCTTAGGTGGGACAGCCAAAAACATTCAGTACTTC	CASSLGGTAKNIQYF
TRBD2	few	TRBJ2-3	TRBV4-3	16	TGCGCCAGCAGCCAAGAAGCGGGGGGGACCACAGATACGCAGTATTTT	CASSQEAGGTTDTQYF
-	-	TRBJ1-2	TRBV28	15	TGTGCCAGCAGTTTTTTGGGGGGAAGTTTAAAGGGCTACACCTTC	CASSFLGGSLKGYTF
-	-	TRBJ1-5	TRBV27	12	TGTGCCAGCAGCCCCCCTAATCAGCCCCAGCATTTT	CASSPPNQPQHF
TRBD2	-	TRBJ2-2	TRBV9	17	TGTGCCAGCAGCGTAGAGGCCCCCGGGGGGGCTGGCGGGGAGCTGTTTTTT	CASSVEAPGGAGGELFF
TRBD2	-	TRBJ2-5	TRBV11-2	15	TGTGCCAGCAGCCCGACTAGCGGGGGGCGGGAGACCCAGTACTTC	CASSPTSGGRETQYF
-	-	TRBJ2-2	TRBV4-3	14	TGCGCCAGCAGCCAGGGGGCTCGGACCGGGGAGCTGTTTTTT	CASSQGARTGELFF
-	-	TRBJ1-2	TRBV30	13	TGTGCCTGGAGAGACGGAACTAACTATGGCTACACCTTC	CAWRDGTNYGYTF
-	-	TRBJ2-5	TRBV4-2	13	TGTGCCAGCAGCCAAGAATCGGTCGGGACCCAGTACTTC	CASSQESVGTQYF
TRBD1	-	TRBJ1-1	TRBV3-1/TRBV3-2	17	TGTGCCAGCAGCCAAGAGCAGGGACAGTCCCCCAGGGCTGAAGCTTTCTTT	CASSQEQGQSPRAEAFF
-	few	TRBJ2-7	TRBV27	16	TGTGCCAGCAGTACCCTCACAGGGGGGGGCCTCTACGAGCAGTACTTC	CASSTLTGGGLYEQYF
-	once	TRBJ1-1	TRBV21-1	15	TGTGCCAGCAGCAAAAACCCTTCAAACAGGTTTAAAGCTTTCTTT	CASSKNPSNRFKAFF
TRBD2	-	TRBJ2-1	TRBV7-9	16	TGTGCCAGCAGCCTCGTTAGCGGGGGGGCCTGGAATGAGCAGTTCTTC	CASSLVSGGAWNEQFF
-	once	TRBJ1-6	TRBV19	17	TGTGCCAGTAGTATGCTTATGAGGGGCTCCTATAATTCACCCCTCCACTTT	CASSMLMRGSYNSPLHF
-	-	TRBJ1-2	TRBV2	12	TGTGCCAGCAGTGAACTGTCTGGCGGCTACACCTTC	CASSELSGGYTF
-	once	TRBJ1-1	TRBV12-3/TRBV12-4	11	TGTGCCAGCAGTTTGGGGGTCGTAGCTTTCTTT	CASSLGVVAFF
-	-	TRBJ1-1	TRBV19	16	TGTGCCAGTAGTATAGACGTAAGGGGAGGATACACTGAAGCTTTCTTT	CASSIDVRGGYTEAFF
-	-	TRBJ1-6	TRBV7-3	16	TGTGCCAGCAGCTCCCTGGGGGGAGATGGTAATTCACCCCTCCACTTT	CASSSLGGDGNSPLHF
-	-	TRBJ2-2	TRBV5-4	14	TGTGCCAGCAGCGATCGACAGGGAGGCGGGGAGCTGTTTTTT	CASSDRQGGGELFF
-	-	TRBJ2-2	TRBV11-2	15	TGTGCCAGCAGCTTAGATCCCGGGGTGTCCGGGGAGCTGTTTTTT	CASSLDPGVSGELFF
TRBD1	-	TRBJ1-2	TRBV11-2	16	TGTGCCAGCAGCCCCATGATGGTTATTACAGGGGACGGCTACACCTTC	CASSPMMVITGDGYTF
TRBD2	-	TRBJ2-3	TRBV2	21	TGTGCCAGCAGTGAAGGGTTCAGTGGGACTAGCGTTTCCCCGAGCACAGATACGCAGTATTTT	CASSEGFSGTSVSPSTDTQYF
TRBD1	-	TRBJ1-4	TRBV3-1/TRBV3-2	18	TGTGCCAGCAGCCAAGGTTTTGGCAGGGGGCAGACTAATGAAAAACTGTTTTTT	CASSQGFGRGQTNEKLFF
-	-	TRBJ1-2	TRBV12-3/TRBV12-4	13	TGTGCCAGCAGTTTATCGCCGGGGAATGGCTACACCTTC	CASSLSPGNGYTF